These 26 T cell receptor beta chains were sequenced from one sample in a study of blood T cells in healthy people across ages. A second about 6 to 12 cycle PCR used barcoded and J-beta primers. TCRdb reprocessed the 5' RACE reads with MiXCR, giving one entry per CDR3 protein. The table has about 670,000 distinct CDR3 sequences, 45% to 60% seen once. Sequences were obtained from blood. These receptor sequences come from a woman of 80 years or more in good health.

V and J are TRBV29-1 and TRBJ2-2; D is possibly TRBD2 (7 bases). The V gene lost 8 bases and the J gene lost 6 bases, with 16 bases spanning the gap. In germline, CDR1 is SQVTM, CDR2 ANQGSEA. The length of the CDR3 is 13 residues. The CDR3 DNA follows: TGCAGCACCCAACAGGGAGGGGCCGGGGAGCTGTTTTTT. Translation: CSTQQGGAGELFF.

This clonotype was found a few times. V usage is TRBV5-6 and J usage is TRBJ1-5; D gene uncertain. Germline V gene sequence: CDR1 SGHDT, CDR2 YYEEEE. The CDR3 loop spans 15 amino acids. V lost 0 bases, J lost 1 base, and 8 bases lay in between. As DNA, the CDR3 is TGTGCCAGCAGCTTGGAGGGAGACAGCAATCAGCCCCAGCATTTT. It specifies CASSLEGDSNQPQHF.

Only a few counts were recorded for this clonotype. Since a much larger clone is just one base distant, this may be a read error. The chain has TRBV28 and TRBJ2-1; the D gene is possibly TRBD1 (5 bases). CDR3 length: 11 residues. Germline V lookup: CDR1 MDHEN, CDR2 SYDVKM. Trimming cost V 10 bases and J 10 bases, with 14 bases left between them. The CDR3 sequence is CAIQGVHEQFF. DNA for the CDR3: TGTGCCATCCAGGGTGTCCACGAGCAGTTCTTC.

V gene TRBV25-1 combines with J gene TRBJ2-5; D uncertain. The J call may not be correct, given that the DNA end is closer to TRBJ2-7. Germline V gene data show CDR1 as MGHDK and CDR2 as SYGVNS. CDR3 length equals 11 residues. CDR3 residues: CASSVTDEQYF. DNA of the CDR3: TGTGCCAGCAGTGTTACGGACGAGCAGTACTTC.

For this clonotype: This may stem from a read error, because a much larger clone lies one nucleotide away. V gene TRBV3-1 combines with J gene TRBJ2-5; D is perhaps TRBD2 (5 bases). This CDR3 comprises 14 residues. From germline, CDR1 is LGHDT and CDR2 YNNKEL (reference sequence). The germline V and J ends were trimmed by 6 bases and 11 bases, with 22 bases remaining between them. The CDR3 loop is CASSGLKLVNEQYF. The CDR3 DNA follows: TGTGCCAGCAGTGGCCTAAAACTAGTCAATGAGCAGTACTTC.

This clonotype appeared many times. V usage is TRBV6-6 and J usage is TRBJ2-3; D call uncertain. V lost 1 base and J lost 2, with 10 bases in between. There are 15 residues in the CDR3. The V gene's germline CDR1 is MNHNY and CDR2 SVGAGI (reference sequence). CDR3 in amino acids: CASSYLRPPTDTQYF. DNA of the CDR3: TGTGCCAGCAGTTACTTACGTCCCCCCACAGATACGCAGTATTTT.

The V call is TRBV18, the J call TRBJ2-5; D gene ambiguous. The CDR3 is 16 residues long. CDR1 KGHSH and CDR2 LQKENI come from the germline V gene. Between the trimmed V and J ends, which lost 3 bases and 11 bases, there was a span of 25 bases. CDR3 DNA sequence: TGTGCCAGCTCACCCGACCGAAGCGTAGCCTCCGAAGGGCAGTACTTC. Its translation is CASSPDRSVASEGQYF.

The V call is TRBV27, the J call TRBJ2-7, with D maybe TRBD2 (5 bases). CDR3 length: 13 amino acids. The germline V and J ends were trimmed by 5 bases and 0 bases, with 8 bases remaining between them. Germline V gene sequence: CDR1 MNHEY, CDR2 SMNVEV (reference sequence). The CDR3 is CASSAGISYEQYF. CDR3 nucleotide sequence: TGTGCCAGCAGTGCCGGGATCTCCTACGAGCAGTACTTC.

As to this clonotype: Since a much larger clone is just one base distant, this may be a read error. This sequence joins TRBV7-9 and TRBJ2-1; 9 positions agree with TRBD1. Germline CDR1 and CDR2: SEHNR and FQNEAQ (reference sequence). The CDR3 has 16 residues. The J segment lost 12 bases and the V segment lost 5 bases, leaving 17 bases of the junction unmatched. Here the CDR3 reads CASSVRDRALLGGQFF. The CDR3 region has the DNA TGTGCCAGCAGCGTCCGGGACAGGGCACTTTTGGGTGGGCAGTTCTTC.

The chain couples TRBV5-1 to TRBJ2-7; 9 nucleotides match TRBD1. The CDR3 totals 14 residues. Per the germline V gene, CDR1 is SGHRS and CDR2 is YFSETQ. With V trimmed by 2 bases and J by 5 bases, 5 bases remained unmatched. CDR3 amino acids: CASSFGDRDHEQYF. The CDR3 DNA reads TGCGCCAGCAGCTTCGGGGACAGGGACCACGAGCAGTACTTC.

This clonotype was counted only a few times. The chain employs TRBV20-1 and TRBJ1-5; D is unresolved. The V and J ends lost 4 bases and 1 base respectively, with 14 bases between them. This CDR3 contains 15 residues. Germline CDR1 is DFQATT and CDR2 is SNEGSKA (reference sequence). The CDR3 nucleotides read TGCAGTGCTAAAGACCAGGTTAGGAGCAATCAGCCCCAGCATTTT. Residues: CSAKDQVRSNQPQHF.

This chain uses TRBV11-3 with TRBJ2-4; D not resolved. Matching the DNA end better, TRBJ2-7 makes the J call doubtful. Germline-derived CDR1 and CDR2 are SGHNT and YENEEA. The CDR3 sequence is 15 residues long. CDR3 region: CASSLDGESRYEQYF. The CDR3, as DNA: TGTGCCAGCAGCTTAGATGGTGAGAGCCGGTACGAGCAGTACTTC.

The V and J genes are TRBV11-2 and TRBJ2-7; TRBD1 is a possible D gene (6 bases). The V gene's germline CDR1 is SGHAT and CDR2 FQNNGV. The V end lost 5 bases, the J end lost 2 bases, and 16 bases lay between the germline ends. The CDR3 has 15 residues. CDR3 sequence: CASSRRQEPTYEQYF. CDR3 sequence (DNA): TGTGCCAGCAGCCGACGACAGGAACCCACCTACGAGCAGTACTTC.

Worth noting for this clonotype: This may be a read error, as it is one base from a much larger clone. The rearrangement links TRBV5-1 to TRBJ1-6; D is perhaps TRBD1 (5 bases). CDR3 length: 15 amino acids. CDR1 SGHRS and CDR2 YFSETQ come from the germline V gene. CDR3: CASSPTGTTNSPPHF. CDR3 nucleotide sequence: TGCGCCAGCAGCCCGACGGGGACCACTAATTCACCCCCCCACTTT.

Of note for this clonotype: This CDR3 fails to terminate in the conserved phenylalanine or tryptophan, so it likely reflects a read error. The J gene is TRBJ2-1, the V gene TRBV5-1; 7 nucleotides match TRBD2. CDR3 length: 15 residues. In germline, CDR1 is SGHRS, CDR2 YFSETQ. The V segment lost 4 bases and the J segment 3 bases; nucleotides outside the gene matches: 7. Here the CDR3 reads CASSTTTSVYNEQFS. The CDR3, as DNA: TGCGCCAGCAGCACGACCACTAGCGTCTACAATGAGCAGTTCTCC.

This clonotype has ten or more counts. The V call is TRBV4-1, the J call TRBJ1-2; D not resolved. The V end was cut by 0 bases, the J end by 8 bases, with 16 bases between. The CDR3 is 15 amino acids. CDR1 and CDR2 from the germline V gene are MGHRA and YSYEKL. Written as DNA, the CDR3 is TGCGCCAGCAGCCAAGATCAGGAAGAGAGAAGGGGCTACACCTTC. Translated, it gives CASSQDQEERRGYTF.

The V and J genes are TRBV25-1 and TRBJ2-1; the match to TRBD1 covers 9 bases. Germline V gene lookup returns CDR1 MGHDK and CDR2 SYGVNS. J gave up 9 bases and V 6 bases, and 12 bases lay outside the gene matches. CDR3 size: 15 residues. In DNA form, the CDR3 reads TGTGCCAGCAGCTCCACCGGGACAGGGAGTAGTGAGCAGTTCTTC. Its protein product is CASSSTGTGSSEQFF.

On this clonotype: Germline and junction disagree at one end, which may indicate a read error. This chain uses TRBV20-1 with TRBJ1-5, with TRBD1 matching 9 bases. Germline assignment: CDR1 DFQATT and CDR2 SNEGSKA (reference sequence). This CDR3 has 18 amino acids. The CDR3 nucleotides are TGCAGCGCTAGAGCCGTAGGGACCGGCACAGGGGGCGGGCAGCCCCAGCATTTT. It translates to CSARAVGTGTGGGQPQHF.

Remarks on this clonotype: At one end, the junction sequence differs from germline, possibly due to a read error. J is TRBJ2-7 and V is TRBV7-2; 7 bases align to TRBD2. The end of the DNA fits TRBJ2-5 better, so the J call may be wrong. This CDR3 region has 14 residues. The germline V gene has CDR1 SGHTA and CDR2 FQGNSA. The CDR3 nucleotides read TGTGCCAGTAGCTTAGTGGGGAGGGAGGAGACCCAGTACTTC. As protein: CASSLVGREETQYF.

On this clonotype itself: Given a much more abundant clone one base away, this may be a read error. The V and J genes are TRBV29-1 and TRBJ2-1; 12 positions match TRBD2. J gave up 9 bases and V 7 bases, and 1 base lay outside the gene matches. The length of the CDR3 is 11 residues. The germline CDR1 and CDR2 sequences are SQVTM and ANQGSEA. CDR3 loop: CSGGLAGEQFF. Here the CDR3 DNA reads TGCAGCGGGGGACTAGCGGGTGAGCAGTTCTTC.

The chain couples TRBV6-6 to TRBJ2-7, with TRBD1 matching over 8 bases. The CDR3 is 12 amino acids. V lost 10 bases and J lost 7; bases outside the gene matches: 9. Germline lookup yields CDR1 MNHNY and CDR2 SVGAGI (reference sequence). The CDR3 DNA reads TGTGCCACGGGGACAGGCTACTATGAGCAGTACTTC. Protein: CATGTGYYEQYF.

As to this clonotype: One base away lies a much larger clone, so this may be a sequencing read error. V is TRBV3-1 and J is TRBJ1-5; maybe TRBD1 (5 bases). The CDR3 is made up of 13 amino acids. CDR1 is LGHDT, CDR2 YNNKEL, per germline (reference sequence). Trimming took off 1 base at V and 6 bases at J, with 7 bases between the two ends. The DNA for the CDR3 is TGTGCCAGCAGCCAAGTGGGGACTCAGCCCCAGCATTTT. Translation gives CASSQVGTQPQHF.

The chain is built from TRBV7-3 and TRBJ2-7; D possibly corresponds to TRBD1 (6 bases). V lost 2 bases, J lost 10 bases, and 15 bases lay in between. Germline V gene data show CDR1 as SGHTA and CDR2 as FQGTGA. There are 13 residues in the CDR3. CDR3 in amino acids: CASSLGLQGTQYF. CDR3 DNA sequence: TGTGCCAGCAGCTTAGGATTACAGGGCACCCAGTACTTC.

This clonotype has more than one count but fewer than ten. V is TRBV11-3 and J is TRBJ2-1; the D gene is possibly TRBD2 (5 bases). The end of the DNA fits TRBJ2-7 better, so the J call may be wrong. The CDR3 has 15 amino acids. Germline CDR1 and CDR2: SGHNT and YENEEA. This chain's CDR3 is CASSFSDSSYNEQYF. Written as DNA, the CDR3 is TGTGCCAGCAGTTTTAGCGACTCCTCCTACAATGAGCAGTACTTC.

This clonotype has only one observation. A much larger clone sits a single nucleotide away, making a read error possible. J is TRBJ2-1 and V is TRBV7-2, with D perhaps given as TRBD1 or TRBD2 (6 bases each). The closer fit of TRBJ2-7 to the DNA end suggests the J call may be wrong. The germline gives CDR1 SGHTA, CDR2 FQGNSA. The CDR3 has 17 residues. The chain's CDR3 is CASSFGGLRERYNEQYF. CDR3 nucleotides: TGTGCCAGCAGCTTCGGGGGCTTGCGGGAACGGTACAATGAGCAGTACTTC.

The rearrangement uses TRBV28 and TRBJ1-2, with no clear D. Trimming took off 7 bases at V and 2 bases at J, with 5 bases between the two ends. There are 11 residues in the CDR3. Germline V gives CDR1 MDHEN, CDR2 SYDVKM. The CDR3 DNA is TGTGCCAGCACCTCGAACTATGGCTACACCTTC. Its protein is CASTSNYGYTF.